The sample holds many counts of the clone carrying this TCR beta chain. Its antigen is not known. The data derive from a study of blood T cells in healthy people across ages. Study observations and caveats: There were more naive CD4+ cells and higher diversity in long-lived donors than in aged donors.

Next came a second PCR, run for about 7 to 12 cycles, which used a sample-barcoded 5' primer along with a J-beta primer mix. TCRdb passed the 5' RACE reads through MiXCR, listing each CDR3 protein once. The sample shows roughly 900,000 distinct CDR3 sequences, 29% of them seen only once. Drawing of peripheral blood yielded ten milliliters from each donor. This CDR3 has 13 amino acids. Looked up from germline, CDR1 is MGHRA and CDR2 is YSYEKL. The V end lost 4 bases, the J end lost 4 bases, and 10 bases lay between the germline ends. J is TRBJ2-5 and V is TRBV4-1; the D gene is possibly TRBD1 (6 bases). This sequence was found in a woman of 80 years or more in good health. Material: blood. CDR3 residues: CASSRRQAETQYF. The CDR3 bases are TGCGCCAGCAGCCGCAGACAGGCAGAGACCCAGTACTTC.